This T cell receptor beta chain stems from a study of cytomegalovirus exposure and HLA in healthy donors. Study information: The 110 or so validation repertoires used a platform that matched the one used for the approximately 670 first-cohort repertoires, as a later analysis reported.

Separate from the approximately 670-subject first cohort, the approximately 120-subject validation cohort was the one that the donors belonged to. Some clones are missing from TCRdb's copy, which holds only in-frame ones; the method was immunoSEQ multiplex PCR. The sample has 140,000 or so clones, nearly 90% seen once; the top ten hold about 9.9%. Overall study results and limits: The study flagged approximately 180 TCR beta chains as cytomegalovirus-associated.

Regarding this clone: The antigen is not known.

The CDR3 has 12 residues. CDR1 and CDR2 from the germline V gene are WSHSY and SAAADI. V lost 5 bases and J lost 7, with 8 bases in between. The sample taken for sequencing was PBMCs. The receptor comes from a woman in her late teens or twenties in good health and CMV-seropositive. V is TRBV10-2 and J is TRBJ2-2; D is uncertain. CDR3 DNA sequence: TGCGCCAGCAGTTACACCTTCGGGGAGCTGTTTTTT. This translates into CASSYTFGELFF.